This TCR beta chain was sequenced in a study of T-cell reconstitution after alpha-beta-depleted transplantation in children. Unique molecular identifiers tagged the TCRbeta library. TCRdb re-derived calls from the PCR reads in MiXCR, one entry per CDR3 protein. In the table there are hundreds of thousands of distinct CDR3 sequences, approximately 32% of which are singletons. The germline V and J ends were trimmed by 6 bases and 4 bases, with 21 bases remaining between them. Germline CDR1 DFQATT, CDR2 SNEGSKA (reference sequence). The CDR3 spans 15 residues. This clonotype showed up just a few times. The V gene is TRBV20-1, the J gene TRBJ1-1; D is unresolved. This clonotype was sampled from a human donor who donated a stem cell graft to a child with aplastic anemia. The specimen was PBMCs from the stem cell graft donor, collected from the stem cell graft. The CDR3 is CSAPTPGLLGTEAFF. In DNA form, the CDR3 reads TGCAGTGCACCAACACCGGGCCTCCTGGGCACTGAAGCTTTCTTT.